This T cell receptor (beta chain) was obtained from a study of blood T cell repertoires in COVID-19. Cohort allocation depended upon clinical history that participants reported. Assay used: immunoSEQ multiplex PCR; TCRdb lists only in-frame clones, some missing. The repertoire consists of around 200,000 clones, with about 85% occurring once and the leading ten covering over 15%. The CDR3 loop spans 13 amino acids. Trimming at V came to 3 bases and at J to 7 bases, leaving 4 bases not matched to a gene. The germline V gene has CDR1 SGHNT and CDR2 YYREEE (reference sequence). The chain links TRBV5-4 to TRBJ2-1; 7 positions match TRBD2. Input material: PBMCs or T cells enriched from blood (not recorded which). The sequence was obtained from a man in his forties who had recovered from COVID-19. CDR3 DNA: TGTGCCAGCAGCTCTCGGCGGGGGAATGAGCAGTTCTTC. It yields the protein CASSSRRGNEQFF.